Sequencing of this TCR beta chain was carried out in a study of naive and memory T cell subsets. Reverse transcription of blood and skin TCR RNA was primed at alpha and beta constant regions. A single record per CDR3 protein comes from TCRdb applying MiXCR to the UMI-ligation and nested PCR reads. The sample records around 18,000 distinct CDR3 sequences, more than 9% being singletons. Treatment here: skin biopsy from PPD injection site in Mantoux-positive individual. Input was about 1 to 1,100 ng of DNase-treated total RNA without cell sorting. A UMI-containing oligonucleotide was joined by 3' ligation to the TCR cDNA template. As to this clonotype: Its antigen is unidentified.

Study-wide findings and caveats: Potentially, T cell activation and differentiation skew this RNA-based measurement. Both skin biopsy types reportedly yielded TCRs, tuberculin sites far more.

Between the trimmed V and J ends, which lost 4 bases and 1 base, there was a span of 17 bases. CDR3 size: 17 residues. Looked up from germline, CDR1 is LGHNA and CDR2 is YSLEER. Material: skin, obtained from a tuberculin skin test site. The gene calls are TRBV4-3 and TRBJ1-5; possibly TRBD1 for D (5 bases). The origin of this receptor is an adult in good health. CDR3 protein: CASSLGAGGWSNQPQHF. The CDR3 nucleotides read TGCGCCAGCAGCCTGGGTGCCGGGGGGTGGAGCAATCAGCCCCAGCATTTT.